The 15 T cell receptor beta chains below were found in one sample sequenced in a study of T cell responses to AZD1222 COVID-19 vaccine. Profiled with immunoSEQ multiplex PCR; TCRdb holds only in-frame clones, not every one. This sample has approximately 89,000 clones, with 75% to 95% found just once. The source material was peripheral blood, sampled 28 days after the second AZD1222 dose. Receptors were obtained from an adult who received the AZD1222 COVID-19 vaccine.

The rearrangement joins TRBV7-9 to TRBJ1-1, with 12 bases aligning to TRBD1. After removal of 5 bases from V and 6 bases from J, the junction contained 16 bases not matched to a gene. The CDR3 sequence is 18 residues long. CDR1 and CDR2 (germline): SEHNR, FQNEAQ (reference sequence). CDR3 sequence reads: CASSTLPGQGAVRAEAFF. The CDR3 DNA sequence: TGTGCCAGCAGCACCCTCCCGGGACAGGGGGCCGTAAGAGCTGAAGCTTTCTTT.

The V and J genes are TRBV12-3 or TRBV12-4 and TRBJ1-6; D is unresolved. This CDR3 is 11 amino acids long. Trimming left V 8 bases short and J 9 bases short, with 8 bases between. For the CDR3, the DNA is TGTGCCAGCGGCCCCCGTTCACCCCTCCACTTT. Translation gives CASGPRSPLHF.

This sequence joins TRBV29-1 and TRBJ1-1; D may be TRBD1 (5 bases). The V and J ends lost 4 bases and 5 bases respectively, with 20 bases between them. Germline V CDR1 and CDR2: SQVTM, ANQGSEA. This CDR3 region has 15 residues. CDR3 DNA: TGCAGCGTTGTAACTTTTCGACAGAAGGGGACTGAAGCTTTCTTT. Protein product: CSVVTFRQKGTEAFF. The whole variable domain, remainder taken from reference TRBV29-1 and TRBJ1-1, is SAVISQKPSRDICQRGTSLTIQCQVDSQVTMMFWYRQQPGQSLTLIATANQGSEATYESGFVIDKFPISRPNLTFSTLTVSNMSPEDSSIYLCSVVTFRQKGTEAFFGQGTRLTVV.

The chain has TRBV24-1 and TRBJ2-1; 10 bases map to TRBD2. V was pared by 4 bases and J by 1 base, with 3 bases of the junction left unmatched. This CDR3 contains 16 residues. Looked up from germline, CDR1 is KGHDR and CDR2 is SFDVKD. CDR3 DNA: TGTGCCACCAGTGACCGAGCGGGAGGGTCCTACAATGAGCAGTTCTTC. Encoded protein: CATSDRAGGSYNEQFF.

The V call is TRBV19, the J call TRBJ2-7; possible D gene TRBD2, 5 bases. The CDR3 has 12 amino acids. Germline V CDR1 and CDR2: LNHDA, SQIVND (reference sequence). V shed 5 bases and J shed 2 bases, with 7 bases lying between them. CDR3 sequence (DNA): TGTGCCAGTAGTGGGGAGACCTACGAGCAGTACTTC. This encodes CASSGETYEQYF.

This clone was observed a single time. This chain connects TRBV29-1 to TRBJ1-1, with no clear D. The V end lost 7 bases, the J end lost 1 base, and 13 bases lay between the germline ends. This CDR3 region has 13 residues. CDR1 and CDR2 (germline): SQVTM, ANQGSEA. CDR3 sequence: CSAPGRANTEAFF. CDR3 coding DNA: TGCAGCGCCCCTGGGAGGGCGAACACTGAAGCTTTCTTT.

J is TRBJ1-4 and V is TRBV4-2, with a possible D match to TRBD1 (5 bases). CDR1 is LGHNA, CDR2 YNFKEQ, per germline. Trimming shortened V by 0 bases and J by 7 bases, and 12 bases separated the two germline ends. The CDR3 has 15 amino acids. The CDR3 loop is CASSQEWGRGEKLFF. CDR3 coding DNA: TGTGCCAGCAGCCAAGAATGGGGGAGAGGTGAAAAACTGTTTTTT.

This clone was counted once. The rearrangement uses TRBV4-1 and TRBJ1-5; D remains ambiguous. In germline, CDR1 is MGHRA, CDR2 YSYEKL. The CDR3 covers 15 residues. The V and J ends lost 0 bases and 3 bases respectively, with 9 bases between them. This CDR3 reads CASSQEPVINQPQHF. CDR3 DNA sequence: TGCGCCAGCAGCCAAGAACCGGTGATCAATCAGCCCCAGCATTTT.

The chain combines TRBV18 with TRBJ1-5; D uncertain. Germline V gene sequence: CDR1 KGHSH, CDR2 LQKENI. V shed 3 bases and J shed 5 bases, with 8 bases lying between them. The CDR3 is 13 amino acids. The CDR3 protein is CASSPSSYQPQHF. CDR3 DNA sequence: TGTGCCAGCTCACCGAGTTCGTATCAGCCCCAGCATTTT.

The CDR3 is CASSPGQVNGLKETQYF. CDR3 DNA: TGTGCCAGCAGCCCCGGGCAGGTTAATGGTTTAAAAGAGACCCAGTACTTC. The chain combines TRBV7-9 with TRBJ2-5, with D unclear. The germline V gene has CDR1 SEHNR and CDR2 FQNEAQ (reference sequence). The V end was cut by 5 bases, the J end by 3 bases, with 22 bases between. CDR3 length: 17 residues.

This rearrangement joins TRBV5-1 to TRBJ2-2, with a possible D match to TRBD1 (6 bases). Deletions cut 7 bases from V and 4 bases from J, with 14 bases between. Germline V lookup: CDR1 SGHRS, CDR2 YFSETQ. CDR3 length: 14 amino acids. The CDR3 protein is CASRTDLITGELFF. Here the CDR3 DNA reads TGCGCCAGCCGGACAGACCTAATCACCGGGGAGCTGTTTTTT.

The CDR3 here is CASSPTREGEPQHF. CDR3 nucleotides: TGTGCCAGCTCACCGACCAGGGAAGGGGAGCCCCAGCATTTT. The J gene is TRBJ1-5, the V gene TRBV18; D is possibly TRBD1 (5 bases). In germline, CDR1 is KGHSH, CDR2 LQKENI. The V and J ends lost 3 bases and 8 bases respectively, with 14 bases between them. This CDR3 spans 14 amino acids.

The CDR3 nucleotides read TGTGCCACCAGCAGATCCACCTTCTCCTACAATGAGCAGTTCTTC. Protein sequence: CATSRSTFSYNEQFF. The chain is built from TRBV15 and TRBJ2-1, with D hard to call. Germline-derived CDR1 and CDR2 are LNHNV and YYDKDF (reference sequence). V gave up 2 bases and J gave up 0 bases, with 8 bases separating them. This CDR3 is 15 amino acids long.

The chain employs TRBV5-1 and TRBJ2-1; D could derive from TRBD1 or TRBD2 (5 bases each). The CDR3 is 16 amino acids. Germline CDR1 reads SGHRS; CDR2 reads YFSETQ. Trimming left V 4 bases short and J 3 bases short, with 17 bases between. The CDR3 sequence: CASSQGSGAVYNEQFF. CDR3 in DNA: TGCGCCAGCAGCCAGGGAAGTGGAGCGGTCTACAATGAGCAGTTCTTC.

The DNA of the CDR3 is TGTGCCAGCAGTCTTAAACCGGACTACACTGAAGCTTTCTTT. As protein: CASSLKPDYTEAFF. The rearrangement links TRBV6-6 to TRBJ1-1; D is unclear. Trimming removed 5 bases at V and 3 bases at J, with 13 bases between. The CDR3 sequence is 14 residues long. CDR1 MNHNY and CDR2 SVGAGI come from the germline V gene (reference sequence).